This note documents a single T cell receptor (beta chain) sequence. Its antigen target is currently unknown. No much larger clone exists at a distance of one base, and base qualities are not known. Other nucleotide sequences from this sample produce the same CDR3. Receptors were amplified or captured by the immunoSEQ multiplex PCR assay. RNA was extracted from all samples and reverse transcribed into cDNA, which served as template for TCR sequencing. First-strand cDNA was synthesized with SuperScript III using a 2:1 mix of oligo-dT and random hexamers. A synthetic immune receptor repertoire was used to measure amplification bias, and any remaining bias was corrected computationally. The authors' analysis ran thus. Raw reads were preprocessed to remove errors, and CDR3 was defined according to IMGT conventions as the region from the conserved cysteine to phenylalanine. Clonality was calculated as 1 minus Shannon entropy normalized by log2 of the number of productive unique TCRs. Whether each scalp clone was CD4 or CD8 was inferred by checking scalp TCRbeta sequences against the CD4 and CD8 repertoires from sorted blood. Held by TCRdb, this immuneACCESS table contains in-frame sequences only and omits some clones. Under half of the omission traces to an unresolved V gene where checked; the cause of the rest is unknown. The V and J calls and clone size come from that table; D and trimming were worked out from the DNA. Present in this sample are some 200,000 clones, 60% of which were seen just once. The ten largest clones capture approximately 3.3% of the sample.

The source of the sample is a study of CD8+ T cells in alopecia areata (dated by TCRdb to the late 2010s). Background on the whole study: Treated patients were enrolled in an open-label pilot trial of oral tofacitinib at 5 to 10 mg twice daily for moderate-to-severe alopecia areata. Scalp clonality was compared across normal scalp (n=4), patchy alopecia areata scalp (n=8), and alopecia totalis/universalis scalp (n=8). In both human patients and the C3H/HeJ mouse model, the study applied high-throughput TCRbeta sequencing to look at T cell clonal expansion in alopecia areata. Biopsies were taken from tofacitinib-treated patients at baseline and at 4 and 24 weeks of treatment, and a later scalp biopsy was taken in several of the tofacitinib-treated patients. Amplification of TCRbeta CDR3 regions was done by immunoSEQ multiplex PCR using 35 Vbeta forward primers and 13 Jbeta reverse primers. RNA was obtained with the PAXgene miRNA kit for fixed scalp, the miRNeasy kit for PBMCs, and the RNeasy kit for mouse skin. In humans, TCRbeta sequencing was performed on scalp tissue and on sorted CD4+ and CD8+ peripheral blood T cells from healthy controls and from patients with patchy or totalis/universalis alopecia areata. Patients received tofacitinib for 6 to 18 months and were then followed off drug for 6 months to check for delayed response and recurrence. For the treated patients, the SALT score, which quantifies what percentage of scalp surface area is affected, served as the measure of disease severity. Summary of the overall study and its limitations: Many expanded lesional clones were found to persist in scalp and blood during tofacitinib treatment, and relapse after treatment cessation may be partly explained by this persistence. Compared with normal scalp, lesional scalp had higher clonality and more expanded CD8+ clones, particularly in alopecia totalis/universalis, a pattern that suggests antigenic drive. TCR sequences shared between patients were less clear than in mice, possibly partly because of HLA diversity in the patient population. The treated cohort was small, with a single nonresponder, so links between baseline CD8+ expansion and response need larger studies. Resident alphabeta T cells in normal human skin are also sequenced, complicating scalp TCR repertoire analysis, unlike mouse skin dominated by gammadelta T cells. With tofacitinib, both scalp clonality and the number of expanded CD8+ clones among the top 100 scalp clones went down significantly.

The intended sense of this specimen's time point label: 4 weeks on oral tofacitinib. This sample's treatment or condition label indicates: oral pan-JAK inhibitor, 5-10 mg twice daily. Lesional scalp punch biopsies and peripheral blood were obtained from alopecia areata patients. PBMCs were separated by density centrifugation and stained for CD3, CD4 and CD8, after which CD4+ and CD8+ T cells were sorted on a FACSAria. Taken from cysteine to phenylalanine, the CDR3 has 15 residues. Here the CDR3 DNA is all that survives: 45 bases in frame from base 1. CDR1 and CDR2 (SGHRS, YFSETQ) derive from the germline V gene. Here V drops 1 base and J drops 1 base, and the junction holds 4 bases not matched to any gene.

This clonotype was obtained from a human donor with alopecia areata. Sequences were derived from CD4+ T cells sorted from blood, sampled at week 4, from a patient treated with tofacitinib. The rearranged segments are TRBV5-1 and TRBJ2-5; 7 central nucleotides agree with TRBD1. The CDR3 in this case is CASSLLGQLQETQYF. Here is the DNA: TGCGCCAGCAGCTTGTTGGGACAGCTCCAAGAGACCCAGTACTTC.